This T cell receptor beta chain originates from a study of blood T cell repertoires in COVID-19 (TCRdb year 2020). Concerning the study at large: Samples from collaborators originated in the United States, Italy and Spain and spanned both the acute and convalescent phases of COVID-19. Samples were obtained from the ongoing ImmuneRACE study (first 160 participants) and from about 1,300 subjects provided by 6 global collaborators. The repertoires were released in a freely available public database meant as a resource for research on the immune response to SARS-CoV-2. The sample metadata nearly always contained a de-identified subject ID, COVID-19 status, age in years and sex. Deeply sampled blood TCRbeta repertoires from subjects exposed to, actively infected with, or recovered from COVID-19 were included in the dataset. Where HLA class I and class II types were available, the types were taken from metadata supplied by the sample provider, not from assay-based typing. The material from the prospective study consisted of cDNA or gDNA derived from T cells, B-cell-depleted T cells, or PBMCs. What the authors observed across the whole study: The amount of clinical and demographic metadata varied by source and participant and was provided uncurated.

A note on this clone: Its specific antigen is unknown. Base qualities are not at hand, and no much larger clone is one base apart.

From the germline V gene, CDR1 is KGHSH and CDR2 is LQKENI. The CDR3 measures 13 amino acids from cysteine to phenylalanine. The retained sequence is limited to the CDR3, 39 bases, with the frame set at the first base. V and J lose 4 bases and 4 bases, and a span of 10 bases separates them. Collaborating institutions collected whole blood in K2EDTA tubes following their own protocols. For TCRbeta analysis, collaborators shipped samples in one of three forms: frozen whole blood, isolated PBMCs, or DNA extracted from either of those sample types. TCRbeta CDR3 regions were amplified from genomic DNA using the immunoSEQ Assay, a bias-controlled multiplex PCR. For the original study's pipeline: Nucleated cell counts per sample were estimated from amplification of reference gene primers within the assay. To quantify the absolute abundance of each unique TCRbeta CDR3 rearrangement, sequence reads were collapsed and filtered. For each sample, productive Simpson clonality was calculated by taking the square root of Simpson's diversity index across productive rearrangements. TCRdb mirrors the immuneACCESS table, restricted to in-frame sequences. Some clones are absent from its copies; in checked studies, under half trace to an unresolved V gene, and the reason for the others is unknown. For V, J and clone size, that table is used; D and trimming come from the DNA. A total of 120,000 to 150,000 clones appear in this sample, approximately 84% of them only once. Over 2.5% of the sample rests with the top ten.

Recombination connected TRBV18 to TRBJ1-1; matching of 5 bases hints at TRBD1 as the D gene. The source of this sequence is a human donor with acute or convalescent COVID-19. The donor label of this sample is uncertain. The sample comprised peripheral blood. The CDR3: CASSRTTSTEAFF. The nucleotide sequence reads as follows: TGTGCCAGCTCACGGACAACCTCCACTGAAGCTTTCTTT.